The 8 T cell receptor beta chains below were found in one sample sequenced in a study of CD8+ T cells in alopecia areata. RNA was isolated and reverse transcribed to cDNA, the sequencing template. Clones were read by immunoSEQ multiplex PCR, and TCRdb kept only the in-frame ones, dropping some. The table includes around 160,000 clones, around 87% detected once. The sequences come from CD8+ T cells sorted from blood, collected at week 0. Receptors originate from a human donor with alopecia areata.

This clone was counted between two and nine times. The rearrangement uses TRBV29-1 and TRBJ2-1, with 8 bases fitting TRBD2. Germline CDR1 and CDR2: SQVTM and ANQGSEA. The J segment lost 4 bases and the V segment lost 4 bases, leaving 6 bases of the junction unmatched. The CDR3 consists of 14 residues. The CDR3 spells CSVVSGDVYNEQFF. CDR3 DNA sequence: TGCAGCGTTGTTAGCGGGGATGTATACAATGAGCAGTTCTTC.

Comments on this clone: This sample also contains other DNA sequences that code for the same CDR3. This rearrangement joins TRBV27 to TRBJ2-2; D remains unclear. CDR1 is MNHEY, CDR2 SMNVEV, per germline (reference sequence). Deletions cut 5 bases from V and 3 bases from J, with 4 bases between. The CDR3 contains 12 residues. Written as DNA, the CDR3 is TGTGCCAGCAGTCTTTACACCGGGGAGCTGTTTTTT. Encoded protein: CASSLYTGELFF.

The rearrangement links TRBV27 to TRBJ2-7, with D tentatively TRBD2 (5 bases). The CDR3 covers 12 residues. The germline V gene encodes CDR1 MNHEY and CDR2 SMNVEV (reference sequence). V was trimmed by 6 bases and J by 3 bases, leaving 9 bases between them. CDR3 in amino acids: CASSPGNYEQYF. The CDR3 nucleotides are TGTGCCAGCAGCCCCGGGAACTACGAGCAGTACTTC.

The CDR3 region is CASSDIRGIYEQYF. CDR3 nucleotide sequence: TGTGCCAGCAGCGATATTCGAGGAATCTACGAGCAGTACTTC. This sequence joins TRBV7-2 and TRBJ2-7; D not resolved. V lost 5 bases to trimming and J lost 3 bases, with 14 bases between them. The germline V gene encodes CDR1 SGHTA and CDR2 FQGNSA. The CDR3 consists of 14 residues.

The chain recombines TRBV9 with TRBJ2-7, with D perhaps matching TRBD2 (6 bases). V was shortened by 4 bases and J by 4 bases, with 12 bases between the two germline ends. CDR1 and CDR2 (germline): SGDLS, YYNGEE. This CDR3 is 13 amino acids long. The CDR3 nucleotides are TGTGCCAGCAGCCCGGAGGGGCGTTACGAGCAGTACTTC. Its protein is CASSPEGRYEQYF.

The count of this clone is one. The chain combines TRBV9 with TRBJ2-1, with 10 bases identical to TRBD2. With 3 bases clipped from V and 6 bases from J, the junction kept 6 bases outside the gene matches. This CDR3 is 15 amino acids long. Germline CDR1 reads SGDLS; CDR2 reads YYNGEE. In DNA form, the CDR3 reads TGTGCCAGCAGCGGAACCGGGACTAGCGCCAATGAGCAGTTCTTC. Its translation: CASSGTGTSANEQFF.

V usage is TRBV18 and J usage is TRBJ2-3, with a tentative D call TRBD1 (6 bases). The CDR3 length is 17 residues. Germline-derived CDR1 and CDR2 are KGHSH and LQKENI. The ends were cut back, 0 bases at V and 2 bases at J, with 15 bases in the middle. CDR3 sequence: CASSPPGGYPTTDTQYF. The CDR3 nucleotides read TGTGCCAGCTCACCACCAGGGGGTTACCCTACCACAGATACGCAGTATTTT.

This clone has only a few counts. J is TRBJ2-1 and V is TRBV29-1; 9 nucleotides agree with TRBD1. This CDR3 has 13 amino acids. The trim removed 3 bases at V and 9 bases at J, leaving 6 bases unmatched. CDR1 is SQVTM and CDR2 is ANQGSEA in the germline V gene. The chain's CDR3 is CSVDWTGVGEQFF. The CDR3 coding sequence is TGCAGCGTTGACTGGACAGGGGTTGGTGAGCAGTTCTTC.